This entry features one T cell receptor (beta chain) sequence. The data originate from a study of T cell responses to AZD1222 COVID-19 vaccine. Germline CDR1 and CDR2: SGHRS and YFSETQ. The CDR3 is 18 amino acids. V was pared by 1 base and J by 10 bases, with 20 bases of the junction left unmatched. Sequencing was performed with immunoSEQ multiplex PCR; in TCRdb, only in-frame clones are kept and a portion is missing. The repertoire holds 150,000 to 200,000 clones, with roughly 92% as singletons. The TCR sequence derives from an adult in good health. The specimen comprised peripheral blood, sampled on day 0 of AZD1222 vaccination. The J gene is TRBJ2-1, the V gene TRBV5-1, with 7 bases aligning to TRBD2. The CDR3 region has the DNA TGCGCCAGCAGCTTGACGGACTATCGGCTTGGCGGGAGAGGGGAGCAGTTCTTC. This sequence encodes CASSLTDYRLGGRGEQFF.